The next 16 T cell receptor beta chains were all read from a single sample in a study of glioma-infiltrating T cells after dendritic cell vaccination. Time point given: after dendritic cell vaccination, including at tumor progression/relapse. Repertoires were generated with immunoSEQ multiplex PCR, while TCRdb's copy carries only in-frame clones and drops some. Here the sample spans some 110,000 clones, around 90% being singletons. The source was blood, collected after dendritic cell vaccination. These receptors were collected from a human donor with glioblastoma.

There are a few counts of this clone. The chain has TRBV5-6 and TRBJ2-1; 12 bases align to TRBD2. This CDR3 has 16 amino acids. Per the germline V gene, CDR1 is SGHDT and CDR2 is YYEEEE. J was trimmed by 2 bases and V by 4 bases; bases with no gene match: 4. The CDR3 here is CASSTWTSGAYNEQFF. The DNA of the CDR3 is TGTGCCAGCAGCACCTGGACTAGCGGGGCCTACAATGAGCAGTTCTTC.

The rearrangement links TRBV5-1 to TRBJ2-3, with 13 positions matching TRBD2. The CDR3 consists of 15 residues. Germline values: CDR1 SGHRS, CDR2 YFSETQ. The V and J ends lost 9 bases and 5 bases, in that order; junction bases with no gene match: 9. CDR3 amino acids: CATRLAGGIGDTQYF. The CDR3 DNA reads TGCGCCACCCGACTAGCGGGAGGCATTGGAGATACGCAGTATTTT.

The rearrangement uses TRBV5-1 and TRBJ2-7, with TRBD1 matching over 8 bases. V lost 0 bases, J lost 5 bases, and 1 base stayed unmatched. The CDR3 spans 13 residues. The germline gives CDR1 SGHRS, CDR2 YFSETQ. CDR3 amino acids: CASSLAGGDEQYF. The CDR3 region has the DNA TGCGCCAGCAGCTTGGCAGGGGGCGACGAGCAGTACTTC.

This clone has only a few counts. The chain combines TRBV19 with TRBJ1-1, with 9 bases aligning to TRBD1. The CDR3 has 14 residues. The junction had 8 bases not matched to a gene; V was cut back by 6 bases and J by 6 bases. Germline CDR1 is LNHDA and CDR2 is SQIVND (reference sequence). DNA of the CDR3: TGTGCCAGTAGCCCGGGGGACAGGGTTTCTGAAGCTTTCTTT. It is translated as CASSPGDRVSEAFF.

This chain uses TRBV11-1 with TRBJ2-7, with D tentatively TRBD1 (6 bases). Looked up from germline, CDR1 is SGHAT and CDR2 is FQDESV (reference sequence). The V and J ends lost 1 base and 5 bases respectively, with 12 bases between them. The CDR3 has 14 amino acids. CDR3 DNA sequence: TGTGCCAGCAGCTTAGGGGCGAAGGGGGACGAGCAGTACTTC. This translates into CASSLGAKGDEQYF.

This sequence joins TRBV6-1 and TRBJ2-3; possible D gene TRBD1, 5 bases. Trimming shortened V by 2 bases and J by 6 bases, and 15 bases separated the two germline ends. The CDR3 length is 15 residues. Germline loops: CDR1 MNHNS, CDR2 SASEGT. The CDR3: CASSEYSLRADTQYF. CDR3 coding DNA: TGTGCCAGCAGTGAATACAGCCTCAGGGCCGATACGCAGTATTTT.

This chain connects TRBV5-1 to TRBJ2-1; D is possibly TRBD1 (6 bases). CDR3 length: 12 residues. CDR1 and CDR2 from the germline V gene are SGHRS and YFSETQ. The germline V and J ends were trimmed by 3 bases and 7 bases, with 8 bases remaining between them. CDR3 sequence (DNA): TGCGCCAGCAGCTCGGGACAAAATGAGCAGTTCTTC. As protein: CASSSGQNEQFF.

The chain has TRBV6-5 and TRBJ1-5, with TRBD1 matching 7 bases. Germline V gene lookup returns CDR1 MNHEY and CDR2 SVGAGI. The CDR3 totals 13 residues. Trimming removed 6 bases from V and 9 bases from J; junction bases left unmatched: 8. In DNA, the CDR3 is TGTGCCAGCAGACTAGACAGGGTGTCGCCCCAGCATTTT. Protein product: CASRLDRVSPQHF.

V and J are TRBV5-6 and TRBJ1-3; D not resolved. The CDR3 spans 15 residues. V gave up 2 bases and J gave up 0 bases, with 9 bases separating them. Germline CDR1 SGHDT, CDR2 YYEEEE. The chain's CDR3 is CASSFPRGSGNTIYF. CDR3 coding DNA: TGTGCCAGCAGCTTCCCTAGAGGCTCTGGAAACACCATATATTTT.

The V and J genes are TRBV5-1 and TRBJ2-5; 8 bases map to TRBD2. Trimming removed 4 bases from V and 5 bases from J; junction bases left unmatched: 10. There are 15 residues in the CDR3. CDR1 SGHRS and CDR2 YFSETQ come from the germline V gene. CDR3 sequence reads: CASSDTGGLRETQYF. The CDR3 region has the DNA TGCGCCAGCAGCGATACGGGGGGGCTTCGGGAGACCCAGTACTTC.

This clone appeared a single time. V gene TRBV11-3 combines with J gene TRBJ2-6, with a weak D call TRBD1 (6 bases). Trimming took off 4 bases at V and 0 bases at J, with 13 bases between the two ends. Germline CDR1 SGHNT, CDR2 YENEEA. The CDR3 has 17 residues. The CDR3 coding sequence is TGTGCCAGCAGCTCCGGGACACCTAGCTCTGGGGCCAACGTCCTGACTTTC. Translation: CASSSGTPSSGANVLTF.

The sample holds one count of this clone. CDR3 residues: CASSQEVRLKSSYEQYF. As DNA, the CDR3 is TGCGCCAGCAGCCAAGAGGTGCGGCTTAAGAGCTCCTACGAGCAGTACTTC. V and J are TRBV4-1 and TRBJ2-7; D uncertain. With 0 bases removed from V and 0 bases from J, the gap between germline ends came to 15 bases. The CDR3 is 17 residues long. Germline-derived CDR1 and CDR2 are MGHRA and YSYEKL.

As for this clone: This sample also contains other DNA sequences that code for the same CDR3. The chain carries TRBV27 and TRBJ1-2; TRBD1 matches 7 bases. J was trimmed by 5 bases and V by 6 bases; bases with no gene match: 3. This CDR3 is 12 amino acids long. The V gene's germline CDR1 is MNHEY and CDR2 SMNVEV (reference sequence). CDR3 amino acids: CASRTTGYGYTF. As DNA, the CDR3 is TGTGCCAGCAGAACGACAGGGTATGGCTACACCTTC.

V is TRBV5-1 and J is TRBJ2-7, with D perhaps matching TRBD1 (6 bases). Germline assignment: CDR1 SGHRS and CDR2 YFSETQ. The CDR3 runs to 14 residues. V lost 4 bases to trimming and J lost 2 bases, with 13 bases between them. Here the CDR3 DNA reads TGCGCCAGCAGCGTAGACAGGCAGCCCTACGAGCAGTACTTC. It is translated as CASSVDRQPYEQYF.

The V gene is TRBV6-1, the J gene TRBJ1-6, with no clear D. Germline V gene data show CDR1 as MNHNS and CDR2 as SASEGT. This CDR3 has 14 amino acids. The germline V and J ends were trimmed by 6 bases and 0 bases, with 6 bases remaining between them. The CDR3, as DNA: TGTGCCAGCAGGCGGAGCTCCTATAATTCACCCCTCCACTTT. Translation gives CASRRSSYNSPLHF.

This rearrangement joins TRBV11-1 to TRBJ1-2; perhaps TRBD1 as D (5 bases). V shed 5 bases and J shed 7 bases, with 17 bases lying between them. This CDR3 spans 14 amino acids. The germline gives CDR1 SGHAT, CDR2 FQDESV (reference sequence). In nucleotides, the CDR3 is TGTGCCAGCAGCCCCGCGGGGACGGCGGGTGGCTACACCTTC. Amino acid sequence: CASSPAGTAGGYTF.